The following is a T cell receptor (beta chain) sequence with its context. This entry belongs to a study of blood T cell repertoires in COVID-19. Whole-study context: Italy, Spain and the United States were the sources of the convalescent and acute COVID-19 samples. Nucleic acid was either cDNA or gDNA, and it came from T cells, B-cell-depleted T cells, or PBMCs.

Trimming removed 5 bases from V and 4 bases from J; junction bases left unmatched: 8. The CDR3 extends over 15 amino acids. Per the germline V gene, CDR1 is SNHLY and CDR2 is FYNNEI. The authors' processing: How many nucleated cells were present was estimated from reference gene primer amplification. Profiling relied on immunoSEQ multiplex PCR, and the TCRdb table lists in-frame clones only, not all of them. V and J calls and clone size come straight from that table; D and trimming were deduced from the DNA. The data hold more than 100,000 clones, with over 80% observed a single time. The chain joins TRBV2 to TRBJ1-2; 9 bases map to TRBD1. The sequenced sample was peripheral blood. The source of this sequence is a man aged 50-60 years with active COVID-19. Written as DNA, the CDR3 is TGTGCCAGCAGTCGACTAGGACAGGGGACCTATGGCTACACCTTC. This encodes CASSRLGQGTYGYTF.